This TCR beta chain originates from a study of T-cell reconstitution after alpha-beta-depleted transplantation in children. Points from the study as a whole: There were some patients whose high TCRbeta diversity at day 60 came from surviving recipient T cells and thymic progenitors. After one year, T-cell counts and TCRbeta diversity mostly came from new T cells. Reportedly, only several hundred clones from non-depleted graft cells drove alpha-beta T-cell counts at about two months.

The TCRbeta library incorporated unique molecular identifiers. One entry per CDR3 protein results from TCRdb running MiXCR on the PCR reads. The sample lists hundreds of thousands of distinct CDR3 sequences, roughly 7.8% occurring once. Of note for this clonotype: No antigen is known for it.

This CDR3 spans 14 amino acids. The V segment lost 4 bases and the J segment 10 bases; nucleotides outside the gene matches: 9. Germline V gives CDR1 MNHEY, CDR2 SVGAGI. The sequence was collected from a female patient aged 2-15 years who had a stem cell transplant for Fanconi anemia, so the T cells may come from the graft donor. J is TRBJ2-1 and V is TRBV6-5; 8 bases agree with TRBD2. Sample: peripheral blood, taken 360 days after TCRalphabeta/CD19-depleted stem cell transplant. The CDR3 DNA reads as TGTGCCAGCAGTTTTTCGGGGGGGGCGTGGGAGCAGTTCTTC. Its translation is CASSFSGGAWEQFF.